The 5 T cell receptor beta chains presented below share a single source sample, sequenced in a study of tumor-infiltrating lymphocytes in oesophageal squamous cell carcinoma. A single record per CDR3 protein comes from TCRdb applying MiXCR to the PCR reads. The sample records around 21,000 distinct CDR3 sequences, about two fifths being singletons. Sequencing was performed on normal esophageal tissue next to the tumor. The origin of the receptors is a male donor with esophageal squamous cell carcinoma.

Points on this clonotype: This clone may be a read error of a much larger clone one base away. The chain recombines TRBV18 with TRBJ2-1, with D unclear. The CDR3 has 15 amino acids. Trimming cost V 2 bases and J 10 bases, with 18 bases left between them. The germline V gene encodes CDR1 KGHSH and CDR2 LQKENI. CDR3 sequence (DNA): TGTGCCAGCTCACCATCCCAACAAGCCTCCTACGAGCAGTTCTTC. It codes for CASSPSQQASYEQFF.

This clonotype occurred many times. The gene calls are TRBV5-1 and TRBJ2-5; D tentatively reads TRBD1 or TRBD2 (6 bases each). Germline CDR1 and CDR2: SGHRS and YFSETQ. Trimming cost V 5 bases and J 4 bases, with 15 bases left between them. The CDR3 covers 14 residues. The CDR3 is CASSIVGGTETQYF. DNA for the CDR3: TGCGCCAGCAGTATCGTAGGGGGGACAGAGACCCAGTACTTC.

This clonotype was counted at least ten times. The genes are TRBV6-2 or TRBV6-3 and TRBJ2-5, with 13 positions matching TRBD2. The J call may not be correct, given that the DNA end is closer to TRBJ2-7. The CDR3 is 16 amino acids. Germline CDR1 and CDR2: MNHEY and SVGEGT. CDR3: CASSSRLAGGPNEQYF. CDR3 in DNA: TGTGCCAGCAGTTCCAGACTAGCGGGAGGCCCAAACGAGCAGTACTTC.

This clonotype is medium-sized (0.01 to 0.1%) within its sample. The rearrangement links TRBV6-1 to TRBJ2-7; 9 nucleotides match TRBD2. The CDR3 is made up of 15 amino acids. CDR1 is MNHNS and CDR2 is SASEGT in the germline V gene. V gave up 5 bases and J gave up 1 base; unmatched junction bases: 6. DNA of the CDR3: TGTGCCAGCAGTTATGCGGGAGGGGGATCCTACGAGCAGTACTTC. Protein product: CASSYAGGGSYEQYF.

This clonotype was seen repeatedly, ten times or more. CDR3 loop: CASSSLSGSQNEQFF. In DNA, the CDR3 is TGTGCCAGCAGCTCGTTAAGCGGGAGCCAAAATGAGCAGTTCTTC. J is TRBJ2-1 and V is TRBV11-3, with 8 bases that match TRBD2. The CDR3 is made up of 15 amino acids. The J segment lost 7 bases and the V segment lost 4 bases, leaving 9 bases of the junction unmatched. Germline CDR1 reads SGHNT; CDR2 reads YENEEA.